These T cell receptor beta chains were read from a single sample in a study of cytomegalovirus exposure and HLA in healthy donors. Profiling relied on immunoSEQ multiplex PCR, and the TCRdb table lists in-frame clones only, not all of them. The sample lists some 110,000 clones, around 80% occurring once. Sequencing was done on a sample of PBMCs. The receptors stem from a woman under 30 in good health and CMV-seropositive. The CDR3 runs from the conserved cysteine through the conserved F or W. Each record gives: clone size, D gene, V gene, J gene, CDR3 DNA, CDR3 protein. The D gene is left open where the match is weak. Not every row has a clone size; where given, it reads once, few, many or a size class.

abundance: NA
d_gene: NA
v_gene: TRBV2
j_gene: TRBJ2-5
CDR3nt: TGTGCCAGCAGGCAAGGAGGAGAGACCCAGTACTTC
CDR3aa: CASRQGGETQYF

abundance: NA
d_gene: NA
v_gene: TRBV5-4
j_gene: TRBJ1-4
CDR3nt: TGTGCCAGCAGCTTGACGGGAGAGCACGCAAAACTGTTTTTT
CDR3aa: CASSLTGEHAKLFF

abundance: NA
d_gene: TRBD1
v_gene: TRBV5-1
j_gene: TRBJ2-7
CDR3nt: TGCGCCAGCAGCTTGAGGGACAGATCCTACGAGCAGTACTTC
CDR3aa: CASSLRDRSYEQYF

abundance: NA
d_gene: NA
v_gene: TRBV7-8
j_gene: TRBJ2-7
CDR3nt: TGTGCCAGCAGCTTACACGACAGTTTCTTAGTACGAGAGCAGTACTTC
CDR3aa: CASSLHDSFLVREQYF

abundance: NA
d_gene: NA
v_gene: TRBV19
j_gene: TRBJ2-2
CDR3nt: TGTGCCAGTAGTACCCCGGGGGGCTGGAACACCGGGGAGCTGTTTTTT
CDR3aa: CASSTPGGWNTGELFF

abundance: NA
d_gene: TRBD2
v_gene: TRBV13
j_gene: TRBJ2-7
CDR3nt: TGTGCCAGCAGCTTAGGTACTAGCGGGAGCCCTGACTACGAGCAGTACTTC
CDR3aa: CASSLGTSGSPDYEQYF

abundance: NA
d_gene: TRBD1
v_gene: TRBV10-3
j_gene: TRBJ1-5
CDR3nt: TGTGCCATCAGTGAGATACAGGGGACGCGACAGCCCCAGCATTTT
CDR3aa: CAISEIQGTRQPQHF

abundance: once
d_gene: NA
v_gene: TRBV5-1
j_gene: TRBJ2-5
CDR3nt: TGCGCCAGCAGCTTGGAAAGAGGGTCCCAGTACTTC
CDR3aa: CASSLERGSQYF

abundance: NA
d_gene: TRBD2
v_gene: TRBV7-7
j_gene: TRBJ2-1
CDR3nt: TGTGCTAGCAGCTTAGATGGCGGGAGTATTTTCAATGAGCAGTTCTTC
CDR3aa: CASSLDGGSIFNEQFF

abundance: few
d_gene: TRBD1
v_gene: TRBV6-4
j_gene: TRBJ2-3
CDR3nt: TGTGCCAGCAGTGACAGGGACAGAAGCACAGATACGCAGTATTTT
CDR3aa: CASSDRDRSTDTQYF

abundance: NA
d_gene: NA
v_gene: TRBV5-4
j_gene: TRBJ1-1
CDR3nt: TGTGCCAGCAGCACCCAGGGTAAGGGCACTGAAGCTTTCTTT
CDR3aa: CASSTQGKGTEAFF

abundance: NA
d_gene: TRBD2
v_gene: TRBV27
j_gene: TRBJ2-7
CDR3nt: TGTGCCAGCAGTTTAAAACTAGCGGGCTCCTACGAGCAGTACTTC
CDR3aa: CASSLKLAGSYEQYF

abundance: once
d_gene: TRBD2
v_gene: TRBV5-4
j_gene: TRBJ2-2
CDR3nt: TGTGCCAGCAGCCACCAAACTAGCGGGAGGGCCATCGGGGAGCTGTTTTTT
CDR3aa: CASSHQTSGRAIGELFF

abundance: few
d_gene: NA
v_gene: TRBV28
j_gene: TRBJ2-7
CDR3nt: TGTGCCAGCAGTTCCGACAATTCCTACGAGCAGTACTTC
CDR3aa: CASSSDNSYEQYF

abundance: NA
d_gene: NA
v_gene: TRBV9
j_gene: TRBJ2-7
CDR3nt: TGTGCCAGCAGCGTAGTCGGGAGCTCCTACGAGCAGTACTTC
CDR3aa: CASSVVGSSYEQYF

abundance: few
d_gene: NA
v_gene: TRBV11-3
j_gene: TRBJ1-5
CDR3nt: TGTGCCAGCAGTGCGGGGGCCCAGCCCCAGCATTTT
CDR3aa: CASSAGAQPQHF

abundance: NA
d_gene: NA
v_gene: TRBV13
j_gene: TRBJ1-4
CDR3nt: TGTGCCAGCAGCCTATCCTCCACAGGTGGTGAAAAACTGTTTTTT
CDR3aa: CASSLSSTGGEKLFF

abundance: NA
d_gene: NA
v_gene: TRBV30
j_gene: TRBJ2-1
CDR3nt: TGTGCCTGGAGTTCCCACCCGGGGAATGAGCAGTTCTTC
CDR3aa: CAWSSHPGNEQFF

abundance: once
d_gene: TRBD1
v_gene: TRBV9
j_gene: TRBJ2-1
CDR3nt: TGTGCCAACAGCCTAGCAATCGGCGGGGACAGGGGGCAAAATGAGCAGTTCTTC
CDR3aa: CANSLAIGGDRGQNEQFF

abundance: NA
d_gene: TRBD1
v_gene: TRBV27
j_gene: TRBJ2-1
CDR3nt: TGTGCCAGCAGGAGTACAGGGGCCTACAATGAGCAGTTCTTC
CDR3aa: CASRSTGAYNEQFF

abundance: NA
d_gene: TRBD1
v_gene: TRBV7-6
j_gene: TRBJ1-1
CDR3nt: TGTGCCAGCAGCTCCTGGGGGACAGGTTTGTCTGAAGCTTTCTTT
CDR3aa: CASSSWGTGLSEAFF

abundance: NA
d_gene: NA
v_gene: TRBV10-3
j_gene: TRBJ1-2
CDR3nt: TGTGCCATCGTCGGGGGAGCTAACTATGGCTACACCTTC
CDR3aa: CAIVGGANYGYTF

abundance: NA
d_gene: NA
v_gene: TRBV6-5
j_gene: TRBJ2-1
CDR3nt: TGTGCCAGCAGTTATGGGTTACTAACCAATGAGCAGTTCTTC
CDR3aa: CASSYGLLTNEQFF

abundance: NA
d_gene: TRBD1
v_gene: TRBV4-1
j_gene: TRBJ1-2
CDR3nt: TGCGCCAGCAGCCAAGATAGTAGTTCGGACAGGGAGGATGGCTACACCTTC
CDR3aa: CASSQDSSSDREDGYTF

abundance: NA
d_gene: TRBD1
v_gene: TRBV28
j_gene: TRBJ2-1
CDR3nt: TGTGCCAGCAGGAGACAGGGGTACTACAATGAGCAGTTCTTC
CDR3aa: CASRRQGYYNEQFF